This T cell receptor beta chain is from a study of shared clonotypes between healthy human individuals. This table comes from immunoSEQ multiplex PCR, and its TCRdb copy is limited to in-frame clones, with some not included. Seen here are about 610,000 clones, roughly 97% observed once, and the top ten hold 0.045% to 0.07%. Germline loops: CDR1 MNHEY, CDR2 SMNVEV (reference sequence). V lost 5 bases and J lost 11, with 18 bases in between. The CDR3 sequence is 14 residues long. The sequenced sample was naive CD4+ T cells sorted from blood. Subset specified: CD45RA+ positively selected. The chain joins TRBV27 to TRBJ1-4; possibly TRBD1 for D (6 bases). This clonotype was obtained from a woman in her twenties or thirties in good health. CDR3 bases: TGTGCCAGCAGTCCGAGGGGTCAGGGGACGAAACTGTTTTTT. This codes for CASSPRGQGTKLFF. The full variable domain, in which reference TRBV27 and TRBJ1-4 provide the parts outside the CDR3, is EAQVTQNPRYLITVTGKKLTVTCSQNMNHEYMSWYRQDPGLGLRQIYYSMNVEVTDKGDVPEGYKVSRKEKRNFPLILESPSPNQTSLYFCASSPRGQGTKLFFGSGTQLSVL.